The clone carrying this T cell receptor (beta chain) has just a few counts. Antigen: not known. One entry per CDR3 protein results from TCRdb running MiXCR on the RT-PCR reads. The sample comprises 530,000 or so distinct CDR3 sequences, roughly 23% of which are singletons, and around 1.8% rests with the top ten. This entry is derived from a study of response to subunit inactivated influenza vaccine. The CDR3 is 15 amino acids. Unmatched junction bases numbered 2, after V lost 0 bases and J lost 2 bases. Germline CDR1 is SGHRS and CDR2 is YFSETQ. General observations from the study: Each seasonal influenza vaccination, the authors suggested, recruits few new T cells.

This chain joins TRBV5-1 and TRBJ2-3, with 8 bases lining up with TRBD1. The sample here was CD4+ T cells sorted from PBMCs, taken roughly 5 days after vaccination. The TCR comes from a man in his fifties who received an inactivated influenza vaccine. CDR3 DNA: TGCGCCAGCAGCTTGGGACAGGGGAACACAGATACGCAGTATTTT. This sequence encodes CASSLGQGNTDTQYF.